The clone carrying this TCR beta chain appeared many times. Its antigen is currently unknown. A 10-nucleotide random UMI tagged transcripts in template-switch 5'RACE cDNA synthesis. From 15-18 subjects, each sequencing run yielded over 160 million TCR-beta sequences. TCRdb reanalysed the 5' RACE reads using MiXCR and keeps one entry per CDR3 protein. The sample yields some 30,000 distinct CDR3 sequences, more than 10% seen once. The sample is drawn from a study of neurological immune-mediated disorders. Study results and limitations: Healthy controls had more TCR clonal expansion than multiple sclerosis, which showed the least, whereas HTLV-1-associated myelopathy showed the most.

V lost 3 bases and J 5 bases, leaving 10 bases between the germline ends. The germline gives CDR1 DFQATT, CDR2 SNEGSKA (reference sequence). This CDR3 is built from 12 residues. Time point reported: longitudinal time-point 2. The study built unsorted libraries from 2 million PBMCs kept at -80 C. The sequencing input was PBMCs. This TCR derives from a woman between 35 and 50 years old in good health. V and J are TRBV20-1 and TRBJ1-2; D is uncertain. The CDR3 nucleotides are TGCAGTGCTAGTCTCGCAACTTATGGCTACACCTTC. Translated, it gives CSASLATYGYTF.